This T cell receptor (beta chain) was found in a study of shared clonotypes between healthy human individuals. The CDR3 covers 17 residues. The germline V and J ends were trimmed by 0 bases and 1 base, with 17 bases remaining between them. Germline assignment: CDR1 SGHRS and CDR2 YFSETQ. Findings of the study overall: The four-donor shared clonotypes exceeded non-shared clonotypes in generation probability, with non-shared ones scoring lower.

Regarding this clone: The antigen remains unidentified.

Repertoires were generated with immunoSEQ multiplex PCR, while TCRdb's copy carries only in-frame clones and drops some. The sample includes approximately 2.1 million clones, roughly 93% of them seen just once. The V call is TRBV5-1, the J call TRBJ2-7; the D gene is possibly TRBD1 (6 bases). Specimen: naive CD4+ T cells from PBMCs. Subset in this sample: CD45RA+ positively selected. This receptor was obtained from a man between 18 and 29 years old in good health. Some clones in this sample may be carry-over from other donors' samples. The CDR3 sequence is CASSLAVVRTASYEQYF. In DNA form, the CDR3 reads TGCGCCAGCAGCTTGGCGGTGGTCCGGACAGCTTCCTACGAGCAGTACTTC.